The sequence of this T cell receptor beta chain was determined in a study of blood T cell repertoires in COVID-19. Study details: Collection of acute and convalescent COVID-19 samples took place in the United States, Italy and Spain. The cDNA or gDNA used as material had been derived from T cells, B-cell-depleted T cells, or PBMCs.

Seattle's cohort entered during active infection and was followed longitudinally. Produced via immunoSEQ multiplex PCR; TCRdb's table is partial and in-frame only. The sample shows about 160,000 clones, roughly 90% of them seen only once. Germline CDR1 MDHEN, CDR2 SYDVKM. The germline V and J ends were trimmed by 5 bases and 5 bases, with 15 bases remaining between them. The CDR3 totals 14 residues. Input material: peripheral blood. The clonotype was recovered from a young man with COVID-19, enrolled during active disease. The chain links TRBV28 to TRBJ1-1, with TRBD1 as a possible D gene (6 bases). CDR3: CASSLLDRFTEAFF. The CDR3 DNA is TGTGCCAGCAGTCTCCTTGACAGGTTTACTGAAGCTTTCTTT.